What follows are 10 T cell receptor beta chains derived from one specimen sequenced in a study of cytomegalovirus exposure and HLA in healthy donors. It was with 60 Vbeta and 13 Jbeta primers that the PCR ran. Sequencing used immunoSEQ multiplex PCR; TCRdb keeps in-frame clones, though not all of them. The sample has roughly 140,000 clones, about 85% seen once. The sample comprised PBMCs. The receptors shown here come from a human donor in good health.

The chain is built from TRBV7-4 and TRBJ2-5; the D is unclear. Germline lookup yields CDR1 SGHVT and CDR2 SQSDAQ. The V end lost 5 bases, the J end lost 4 bases, and 20 bases lay between the germline ends. The CDR3 is 16 residues long. DNA for the CDR3: TGTGCCAGCAGCCGCTCCGGGTTGCGCCCTAGAGAGACCCAGTACTTC. This encodes CASSRSGLRPRETQYF.

The chain links TRBV30 to TRBJ2-3; the D gene is possibly TRBD2 (6 bases). V gave up 1 base and J gave up 2 bases, with 19 bases separating them. Germline CDR1 GTSNPN, CDR2 SVGIG (reference sequence). The CDR3 has 17 amino acids. CDR3 loop: CAWSDPGGSSPTDTQYF. The CDR3 region has the DNA TGTGCCTGGAGTGACCCCGGGGGTAGCAGCCCCACAGATACGCAGTATTTT.

The genes are TRBV7-2 and TRBJ2-1; TRBD2 is a possible D gene (6 bases). The germline CDR1 and CDR2 sequences are SGHTA and FQGNSA. The CDR3 has 17 amino acids. V was shortened by 5 bases and J by 4 bases, with 21 bases between the two germline ends. This CDR3 reads CASSGTGVGLRYNEQFF. In nucleotides, the CDR3 is TGTGCCAGCAGCGGGACTGGGGTCGGCCTCAGGTACAATGAGCAGTTCTTC.

V is TRBV2 and J is TRBJ2-6, with D perhaps TRBD1 (6 bases). There are 17 residues in the CDR3. Germline V gene data show CDR1 as SNHLY and CDR2 as FYNNEI. The germline V and J ends were trimmed by 7 bases and 0 bases, with 16 bases remaining between them. The CDR3 DNA is TGTGCCAGCATCGGGACAAGGGGAGACTCTGGGGCCAACGTCCTGACTTTC. Translating gives CASIGTRGDSGANVLTF. Looking up the rest from reference TRBV2 and TRBJ2-6 gives the full variable domain: EPEVTQTPSHQVTQMGQEVILRCVPISNHLYFYWYRQILGQKVEFLVSFYNNEISEKSEIFDDQFSVERPDGSNFTLKIRSTKLEDSAMYFCASIGTRGDSGANVLTFGAGSRLTVL.

The chain employs TRBV6-5 and TRBJ2-7; the match to TRBD2 covers 11 bases. CDR3 length: 14 residues. Unmatched junction bases numbered 6, after V lost 4 bases and J lost 7 bases. The germline V gene has CDR1 MNHEY and CDR2 SVGAGI. In DNA, the CDR3 is TGTGCCAGCAGTTCCCGGGGACTAGCGGAGGAGCAGTACTTC. As protein: CASSSRGLAEEQYF.

J is TRBJ2-7 and V is TRBV10-2, with 10 bases matching TRBD2. V lost 7 bases, J lost 4 bases, and 4 bases stayed unmatched. CDR3 size: 13 residues. Germline values: CDR1 WSHSY, CDR2 SAAADI. CDR3 nucleotides: TGCGCCAGCAAAGCTAGCGGGAGTTACGAGCAGTACTTC. Translated, it gives CASKASGSYEQYF.

The rearrangement uses TRBV4-3 and TRBJ1-1; D ambiguous. This CDR3 region has 13 residues. CDR1 is LGHNA and CDR2 is YSLEER in the germline V gene. V was trimmed by 0 bases and J by 4 bases, leaving 6 bases between them. The CDR3 DNA follows: TGCGCCAGCAGCCAAGATCTAATCACTGAAGCTTTCTTT. It yields the protein CASSQDLITEAFF.

This clone was found once. The J gene is TRBJ2-1, the V gene TRBV28; 7 nucleotides line up with TRBD1. The germline V gene encodes CDR1 MDHEN and CDR2 SYDVKM. After removal of 3 bases from V and 3 bases from J, the junction contained 2 bases not matched to a gene. The CDR3 loop spans 14 amino acids. The CDR3 nucleotides are TGTGCCAGCAGTTTGGGGACAGACTACAATGAGCAGTTCTTC. Residues: CASSLGTDYNEQFF. The full variable domain, rest sourced from reference TRBV28 and TRBJ2-1, is DVKVTQSSRYLVKRTGEKVFLECVQDMDHENMFWYRQDPGLGLRLIYFSYDVKMKEKGDIPEGYSVSREKKERFSLILESASTNQTSMYLCASSLGTDYNEQFFGPGTRLTVL.

The V call is TRBV10-2, the J call TRBJ2-2, with a weak D call TRBD1 (5 bases). Per the germline V gene, CDR1 is WSHSY and CDR2 is SAAADI. V lost 3 bases to trimming and J lost 5 bases, with 13 bases between them. The CDR3 consists of 15 residues. The CDR3 loop is CASSDLFQGTGELFF. CDR3 bases: TGCGCCAGCAGTGATCTATTTCAGGGAACCGGGGAGCTGTTTTTT.

The chain carries TRBV27 and TRBJ2-2; possible D gene TRBD1, 5 bases. V gave up 6 bases and J gave up 3 bases, with 14 bases separating them. Germline V gene lookup returns CDR1 MNHEY and CDR2 SMNVEV (reference sequence). This CDR3 has 15 amino acids. The CDR3: CASSFSFRDTGELFF. In DNA form, the CDR3 reads TGTGCCAGCAGCTTCAGTTTCAGGGACACCGGGGAGCTGTTTTTT.